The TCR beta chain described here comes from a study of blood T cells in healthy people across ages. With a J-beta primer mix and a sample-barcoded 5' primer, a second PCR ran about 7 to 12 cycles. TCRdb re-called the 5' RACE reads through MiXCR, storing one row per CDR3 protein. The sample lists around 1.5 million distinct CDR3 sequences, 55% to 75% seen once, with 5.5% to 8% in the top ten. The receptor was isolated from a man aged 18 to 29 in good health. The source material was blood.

CDR3 nucleotide sequence: TGCGCCAGCAGCTTTAATGGGCAAGTCAGGTCCTACGAGCAGTACTTC. As protein: CASSFNGQVRSYEQYF. The rearrangement links TRBV5-1 to TRBJ2-5; the D is unclear. The tail of the sequence fits TRBJ2-7 better, so the J call may be wrong. This CDR3 spans 16 amino acids. Germline lookup yields CDR1 SGHRS and CDR2 YFSETQ.